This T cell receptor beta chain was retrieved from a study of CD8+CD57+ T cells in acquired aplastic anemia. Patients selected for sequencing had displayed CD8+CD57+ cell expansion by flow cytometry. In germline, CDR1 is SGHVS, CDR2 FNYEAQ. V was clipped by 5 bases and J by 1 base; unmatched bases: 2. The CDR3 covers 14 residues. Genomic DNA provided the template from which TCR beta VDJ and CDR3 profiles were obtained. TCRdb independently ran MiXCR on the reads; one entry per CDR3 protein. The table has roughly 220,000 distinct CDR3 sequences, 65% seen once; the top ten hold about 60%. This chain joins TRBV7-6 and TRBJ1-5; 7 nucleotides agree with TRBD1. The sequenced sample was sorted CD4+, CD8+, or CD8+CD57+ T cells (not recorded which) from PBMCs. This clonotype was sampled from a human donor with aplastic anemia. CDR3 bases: TGTGCCAGCAGCCGGGGACAGAGCAATCAGCCCCAGCATTTT. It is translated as CASSRGQSNQPQHF.